This record looks at one TCR beta chain sequence and its context. The antigen is not known. Profiled with immunoSEQ multiplex PCR; TCRdb holds only in-frame clones, not every one. Of some 100,000 clones in the sample, about 90% are singletons; the top ten hold around 0.95%. This entry belongs to a study of graft-versus-host responses after intestinal transplantation. About the study: Tacrolimus and steroids were given for about three years to all recipients after anti-thymocyte globulin induction.

The source material was unstimulated CD4+ T cells sorted from spleen or lymph node cells, sampled before transplant. This receptor was identified in a human donor who was the organ donor for an intestinal transplant.

The CDR3 is CASRGQGPQSGNTIYF. The CDR3 region has the DNA TGTGCCAGCAGAGGACAGGGTCCCCAATCTGGAAACACCATATATTTT. The chain recombines TRBV2 with TRBJ1-3; 8 bases fit TRBD1. The CDR3 is 16 residues long. Per germline, CDR1 SNHLY and CDR2 FYNNEI. Trimming at V came to 6 bases and at J to 1 base, leaving 8 bases not matched to a gene.